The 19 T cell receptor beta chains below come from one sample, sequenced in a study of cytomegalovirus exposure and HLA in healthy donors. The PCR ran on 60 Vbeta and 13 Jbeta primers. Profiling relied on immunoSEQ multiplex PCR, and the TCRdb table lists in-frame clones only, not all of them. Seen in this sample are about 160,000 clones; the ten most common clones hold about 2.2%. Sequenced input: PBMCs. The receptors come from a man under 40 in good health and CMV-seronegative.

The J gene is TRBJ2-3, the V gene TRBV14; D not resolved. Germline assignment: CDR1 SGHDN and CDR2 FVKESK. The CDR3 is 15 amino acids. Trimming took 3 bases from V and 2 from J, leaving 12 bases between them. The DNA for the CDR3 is TGTGCCAGCAGCCAGGGCCGGTTCCTCACAGATACGCAGTATTTT. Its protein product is CASSQGRFLTDTQYF.

CDR3 sequence (DNA): TGTGCCAGCAGTTCACGAGTCGGGGAATCACCCCTCCACTTT. Amino acid sequence: CASSSRVGESPLHF. The chain joins TRBV6-5 to TRBJ1-6; D is unresolved. Germline values: CDR1 MNHEY, CDR2 SVGAGI. CDR3 length: 14 amino acids. V gave up 4 bases and J gave up 10 bases, with 14 bases separating them.

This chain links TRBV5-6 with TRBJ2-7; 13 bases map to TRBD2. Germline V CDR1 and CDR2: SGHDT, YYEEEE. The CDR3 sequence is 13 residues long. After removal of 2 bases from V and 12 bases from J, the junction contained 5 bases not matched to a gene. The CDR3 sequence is CASSLGLAGERYF. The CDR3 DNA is TGTGCCAGCAGCTTAGGACTAGCGGGAGAACGGTACTTC.

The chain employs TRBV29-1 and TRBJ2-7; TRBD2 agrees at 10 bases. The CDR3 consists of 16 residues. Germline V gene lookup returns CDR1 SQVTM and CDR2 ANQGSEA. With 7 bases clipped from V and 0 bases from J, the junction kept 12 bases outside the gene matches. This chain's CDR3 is CSGAYLLAGGSYEQYF. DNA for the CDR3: TGCAGCGGTGCCTACCTTTTAGCGGGAGGCTCCTACGAGCAGTACTTC.

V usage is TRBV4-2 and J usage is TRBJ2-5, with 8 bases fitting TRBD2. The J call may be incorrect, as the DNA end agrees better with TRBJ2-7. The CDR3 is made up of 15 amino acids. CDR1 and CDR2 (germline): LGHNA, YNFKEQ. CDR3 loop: CASSQASDGGGEQYF. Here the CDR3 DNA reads TGTGCCAGCAGCCAAGCCAGTGACGGGGGGGGCGAGCAGTACTTC.

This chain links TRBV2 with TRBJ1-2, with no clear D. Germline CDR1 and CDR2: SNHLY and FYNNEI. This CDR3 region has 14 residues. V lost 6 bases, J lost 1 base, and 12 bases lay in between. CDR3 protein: CASSSNVDNYGYTF. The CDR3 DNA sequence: TGTGCCAGCAGCTCTAATGTCGATAACTATGGCTACACCTTC.

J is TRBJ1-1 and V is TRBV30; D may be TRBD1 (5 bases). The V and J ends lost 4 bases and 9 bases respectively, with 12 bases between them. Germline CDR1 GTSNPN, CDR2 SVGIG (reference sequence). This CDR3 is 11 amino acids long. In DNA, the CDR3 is TGTGCCTGGATTAGGACAAGGAAAGCTTTCTTT. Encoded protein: CAWIRTRKAFF. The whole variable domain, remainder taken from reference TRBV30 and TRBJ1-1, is SQTIHQWPATLVQPVGSPLSLECTVEGTSNPNLYWYRQAAGRGLQLLFYSVGIGQISSEVPQNLSASRPQDRQFILSSKKLLLSDSGFYLCAWIRTRKAFFGQGTRLTVV.

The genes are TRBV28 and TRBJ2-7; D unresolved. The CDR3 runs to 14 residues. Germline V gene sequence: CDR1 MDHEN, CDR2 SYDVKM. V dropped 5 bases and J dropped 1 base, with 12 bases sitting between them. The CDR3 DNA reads TGTGCCAGCAGTGAATCGACACGTTCCTACGAGCAGTACTTC. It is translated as CASSESTRSYEQYF.

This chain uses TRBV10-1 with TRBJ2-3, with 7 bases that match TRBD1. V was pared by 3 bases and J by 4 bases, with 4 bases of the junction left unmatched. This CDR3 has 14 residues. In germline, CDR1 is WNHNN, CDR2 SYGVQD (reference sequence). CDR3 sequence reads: CASSDRGKSDTQYF. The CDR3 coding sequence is TGCGCCAGCAGTGACAGGGGGAAGTCAGATACGCAGTATTTT.

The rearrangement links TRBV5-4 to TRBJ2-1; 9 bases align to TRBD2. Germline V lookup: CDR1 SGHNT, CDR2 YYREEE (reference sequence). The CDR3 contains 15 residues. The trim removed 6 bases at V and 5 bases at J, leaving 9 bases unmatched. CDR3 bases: TGTGCCAGCAATCCCGCGGGAGGGCCCGACAATGAGCAGTTCTTC. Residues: CASNPAGGPDNEQFF.

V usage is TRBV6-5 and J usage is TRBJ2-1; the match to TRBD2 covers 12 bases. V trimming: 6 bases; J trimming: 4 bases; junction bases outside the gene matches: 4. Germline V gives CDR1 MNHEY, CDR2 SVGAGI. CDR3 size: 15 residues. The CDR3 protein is CASRPLAGGYNEQFF. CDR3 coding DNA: TGTGCCAGCAGACCACTAGCGGGAGGTTACAATGAGCAGTTCTTC.

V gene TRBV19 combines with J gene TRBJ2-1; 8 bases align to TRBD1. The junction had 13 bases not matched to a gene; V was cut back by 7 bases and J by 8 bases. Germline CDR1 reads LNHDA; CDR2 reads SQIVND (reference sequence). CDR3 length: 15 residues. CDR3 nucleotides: TGTGCCAGTATGGTCCATCAGGGGGCGATTGATGAGCAGTTCTTC. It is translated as CASMVHQGAIDEQFF.

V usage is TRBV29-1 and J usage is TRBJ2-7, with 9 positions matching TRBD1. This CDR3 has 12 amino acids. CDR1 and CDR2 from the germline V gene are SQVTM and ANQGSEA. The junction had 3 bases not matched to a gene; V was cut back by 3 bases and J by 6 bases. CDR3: CSVEDRGGEQYF. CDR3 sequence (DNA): TGCAGCGTTGAGGACAGGGGAGGCGAGCAGTACTTC.

The CDR3 region is CASRWDRRGGEAFF. In DNA, the CDR3 is TGTGCCAGCAGATGGGACAGGAGAGGGGGTGAAGCTTTCTTT. This chain connects TRBV6-5 to TRBJ1-1; TRBD1 matches at 8 bases. The V and J ends lost 6 bases and 7 bases, in that order; junction bases with no gene match: 10. Germline V lookup: CDR1 MNHEY, CDR2 SVGAGI. The CDR3 extends over 14 amino acids.

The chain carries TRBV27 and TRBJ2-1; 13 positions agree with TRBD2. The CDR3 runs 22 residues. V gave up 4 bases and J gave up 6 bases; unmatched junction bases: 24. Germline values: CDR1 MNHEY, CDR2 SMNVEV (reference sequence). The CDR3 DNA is TGTGCCAGCAGTTCGCTTTCCCTCCCACTAGCGGGAGGGGGGGTGTATGGCAATGAGCAGTTCTTC. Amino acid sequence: CASSSLSLPLAGGGVYGNEQFF.

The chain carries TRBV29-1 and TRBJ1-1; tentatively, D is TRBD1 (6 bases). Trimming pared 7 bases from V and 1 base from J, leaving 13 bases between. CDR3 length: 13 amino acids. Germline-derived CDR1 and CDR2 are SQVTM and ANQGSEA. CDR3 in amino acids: CSANRAANTEAFF. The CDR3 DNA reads TGCAGCGCTAACAGGGCTGCGAACACTGAAGCTTTCTTT.

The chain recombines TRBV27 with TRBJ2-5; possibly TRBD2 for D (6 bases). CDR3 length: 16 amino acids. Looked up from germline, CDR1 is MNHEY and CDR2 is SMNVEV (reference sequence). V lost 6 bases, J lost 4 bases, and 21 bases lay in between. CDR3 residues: CASSLLPSVGGETQYF. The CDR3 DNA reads TGTGCCAGCAGCTTGCTACCCTCGGTGGGGGGAGAGACCCAGTACTTC.

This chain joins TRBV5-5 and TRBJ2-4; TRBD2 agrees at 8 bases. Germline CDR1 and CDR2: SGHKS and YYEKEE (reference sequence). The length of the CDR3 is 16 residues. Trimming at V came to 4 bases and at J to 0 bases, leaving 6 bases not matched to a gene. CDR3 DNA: TGTGCCAGCAGCAGGACTAGCCGATTAGCCAAAAACATTCAGTACTTC. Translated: CASSRTSRLAKNIQYF.

CDR3 residues: CASSYWEGIGELFF. The CDR3 DNA reads as TGTGCCAGCAGTTACTGGGAGGGTATCGGGGAGCTGTTTTTT. This sequence joins TRBV6-5 and TRBJ2-2; TRBD2 matches at 7 bases. The CDR3 runs 14 residues. Germline V CDR1 and CDR2: MNHEY, SVGAGI. V was clipped by 1 base and J by 7 bases; unmatched bases: 3.